Listed below are T cell receptor beta chains from one sample, sequenced in a study of Graves' ophthalmopathy and Graves' hyperthyroidism. MiXCR, run by TCRdb on the multiplex PCR reads, gives a single entry per CDR3 protein. Of 200,000 to 250,000 distinct CDR3 sequences listed, roughly 29% are singletons. Sequencing was done on a sample of peripheral blood. These receptors came from a man aged 45-65 years with Graves' ophthalmopathy. Each CDR3 is given with its conserved first and last residue. The order of the fields is V gene, J gene, CDR3 protein.

V: TRBV5-1; J: TRBJ2-5; CDR3: CASSPRGQGETQYF
V: TRBV15; J: TRBJ1-1; CDR3: CATSRERGGAQGTEAFF
V: TRBV20-1; J: TRBJ2-4; CDR3: CSAGRTSGRAGAKNIQYF
V: TRBV3-1; J: TRBJ1-3; CDR3: CASSQVGNTIYF
V: TRBV19; J: TRBJ1-2; CDR3: CASSISQGPNYGYTF
V: TRBV25-1; J: TRBJ2-7; CDR3: CASRDRDYYEQYF
V: TRBV6-5; J: TRBJ1-1; CDR3: CASSYSSERPNTEAFF
V: TRBV6-2/TRBV6-3; J: TRBJ1-5; CDR3: CASSYGGSGNQPQHF
V: TRBV5-1; J: TRBJ2-7; CDR3: CASSLGGGGISYEQYF
V: TRBV20-1; J: TRBJ2-5; CDR3: CSALSGRAGETQYF
V: TRBV12-3/TRBV12-4; J: TRBJ1-2; CDR3: CASSFNGKGPDYGYTF
V: TRBV24-1; J: TRBJ2-5; CDR3: CATSGRTFEQETQYF
V: TRBV28; J: TRBJ1-1; CDR3: CASSRGGARDTEAFF
V: TRBV6-1; J: TRBJ2-7; CDR3: CASSERDGSYEQYF
V: TRBV19; J: TRBJ2-2; CDR3: CASSTRRAGSKYTGELFF
V: TRBV20-1; J: TRBJ2-7; CDR3: CSARPSGRLSYEQYF
V: TRBV9; J: TRBJ2-7; CDR3: CASSVGAGARYEQYF
V: TRBV2; J: TRBJ2-2; CDR3: CASGGLANTGELFF
V: TRBV12-5; J: TRBJ1-5; CDR3: CASGAHQGGVSGNQPQHF
V: TRBV2; J: TRBJ2-2; CDR3: CASSEFGLENTGELFF
V: TRBV10-3; J: TRBJ2-7; CDR3: CAISPGQGAYEQYF
V: TRBV14; J: TRBJ2-7; CDR3: CASSLSMEVRGPGEQYF
V: TRBV6-2/TRBV6-3; J: TRBJ2-7; CDR3: CASSYVQAGGHEQYF
V: TRBV6-1; J: TRBJ2-7; CDR3: CASSRTGVYEQYF
V: TRBV27; J: TRBJ2-5; CDR3: CASSFFLQETQYF
V: TRBV7-8; J: TRBJ2-7; CDR3: CASSSTGSRNGPLQYEQYF
V: TRBV29-1; J: TRBJ2-2; CDR3: CSVESGDRNTGELFF
V: TRBV7-3; J: TRBJ1-1; CDR3: CASSRREKPEDTEAFF
V: TRBV28; J: TRBJ2-2; CDR3: CASSSGTITGELFF
V: TRBV10-3; J: TRBJ1-5; CDR3: CAIGEDRFNQPQHF
V: TRBV12-5; J: TRBJ1-2; CDR3: CASGLPQTGGVYGYTF
V: TRBV30; J: TRBJ2-7; CDR3: CAWSDTGSEQYF
V: TRBV20-1; J: TRBJ2-5; CDR3: CSASPVGGTPETQYF
V: TRBV6-1; J: TRBJ1-5; CDR3: CASSEGQGVGQPQHF
V: TRBV6-5; J: TRBJ2-5; CDR3: CASSYSGAETQYF
V: TRBV20-1; J: TRBJ1-1; CDR3: CSVRRYLITEAFF
V: TRBV12-3/TRBV12-4; J: TRBJ1-1; CDR3: CASRKGSTGGTEAFF
V: TRBV3-1; J: TRBJ1-3; CDR3: CASSQDNGNTIYF
V: TRBV7-2; J: TRBJ1-1; CDR3: CASSLAGQVHTEAFF
V: TRBV12-3/TRBV12-4; J: TRBJ2-5; CDR3: CASRPRDQETQYF